Included here is one T cell receptor beta chain sequence, with context. These data are taken from a study of CD8+ T cells in alopecia areata. Reverse transcription of extracted RNA yielded cDNA, which provided the sequencing template. Generated by immunoSEQ multiplex PCR, the TCRdb table keeps only in-frame clones and is missing some. The sample yields about 140,000 clones, about 85% seen once. Described treatment: oral pan-JAK inhibitor, 5-10 mg twice daily. Investigators sorted PBMCs to obtain both CD4+ and CD8+ T cells. The trim removed 4 bases at V and 6 bases at J, leaving 4 bases unmatched. Germline CDR1 and CDR2: SGHDT and YYEEEE. The CDR3 covers 13 residues.

The TCR comes from a human donor with alopecia areata. This chain uses TRBV5-6 with TRBJ1-5, with 7 positions matching TRBD1. The sample here was CD8+ T cells sorted from blood, taken at week 4, from a patient treated with tofacitinib. The CDR3 reads CASSQGGGQPQHF. CDR3 coding DNA: TGTGCCAGCAGCCAAGGGGGCGGTCAGCCCCAGCATTTT.